The rows below give T cell receptor beta chains drawn from one sample of a study of Tregs in tolerant kidney transplant recipients. Libraries were prepared by immunoSEQ multiplex PCR; TCRdb keeps only in-frame clonotypes and omits some of them. The data hold around 2,300 clones, with roughly 43% observed a single time. Their antigen targets remain unknown. Sequenced: Tregs from blood cultured with allogeneic cells. These receptors were taken from a human donor in good health. Each CDR3 is given with its conserved first and last residue. A D gene is named only where the DNA matches it firmly. Clone size is given for some rows only: seen once, a few or many times, or a class if the clone is expanded.

J gene: TRBJ2-3; CDR3 length: 15; V gene: TRBV7-8; D gene: TRBD2; clone size: few; CDR3 DNA: TGTGCCAGCAGCGCCTTAGCGGGAGTGGTAGATACGCAGTATTTT; CDR3 protein: CASSALAGVVDTQYF
J gene: TRBJ2-3; CDR3 length: 16; V gene: TRBV9; D gene: TRBD1; clone size: few; CDR3 DNA: TGTGCCAGCAGCGTCCGACAGGGCTCTGGCACAGATACGCAGTATTTT; CDR3 protein: CASSVRQGSGTDTQYF
J gene: TRBJ1-6; CDR3 length: 13; V gene: TRBV7-2; D gene: .; clone size: few; CDR3 DNA: TGTGCCAGCAGCTTACGTCAGGGCAGCCCCCTCCACTTT; CDR3 protein: CASSLRQGSPLHF
J gene: TRBJ2-7; CDR3 length: 11; V gene: TRBV7-9; D gene: .; clone size: .; CDR3 DNA: TGTGCCAGCAGCTTCCGTTACGAGCAGTACTTC; CDR3 protein: CASSFRYEQYF
J gene: TRBJ2-5; CDR3 length: 18; V gene: TRBV5-1; D gene: TRBD2; clone size: .; CDR3 DNA: TGCGCCAGCAGCCAGGGACTAGCGTGGGAGCCGGGTCGTGGGACCCAGTACTTC; CDR3 protein: CASSQGLAWEPGRGTQYF
J gene: TRBJ2-3; CDR3 length: 14; V gene: TRBV29-1; D gene: .; clone size: .; CDR3 DNA: TGCAGCGTTGATGCTAGCGTGAGCACAGATACGCAGTATTTT; CDR3 protein: CSVDASVSTDTQYF
J gene: TRBJ2-5; CDR3 length: 15; V gene: TRBV11-3; D gene: TRBD2; clone size: large; CDR3 DNA: TGTGCCAGCAGCTCCGGGACTAGCGGGAGGGAGACCCAGTACTTC; CDR3 protein: CASSSGTSGRETQYF
J gene: TRBJ2-3; CDR3 length: 15; V gene: TRBV18; D gene: .; clone size: .; CDR3 DNA: TGTGCCAGCTCCCCAGCCCGACTTGGCACAGATACGCAGTATTTT; CDR3 protein: CASSPARLGTDTQYF
J gene: TRBJ2-1; CDR3 length: 18; V gene: TRBV18; D gene: .; clone size: .; CDR3 DNA: TGTGCCAGCTCAAGCCTCCAGGGGGCCGGGGGGGCCTACAATGAGCAGTTCTTC; CDR3 protein: CASSSLQGAGGAYNEQFF
J gene: TRBJ2-6; CDR3 length: 18; V gene: TRBV6-1; D gene: .; clone size: .; CDR3 DNA: TGTGCCAGCAGTGAAAGGACGATAGCGCACTCTGGGGCCAACGTCCTGACTTTC; CDR3 protein: CASSERTIAHSGANVLTF
J gene: TRBJ2-2; CDR3 length: 13; V gene: TRBV5-1; D gene: .; clone size: large; CDR3 DNA: TGCGCCAGCAGCGTGGAAAAGCGATCGGTGCTGTTTTTT; CDR3 protein: CASSVEKRSVLFF
J gene: TRBJ2-7; CDR3 length: 15; V gene: TRBV6-1; D gene: TRBD2; clone size: few; CDR3 DNA: TGTGCCAGCAGCTTCAGCGGGAGAAGTGTGGACGAGCAGTACTTC; CDR3 protein: CASSFSGRSVDEQYF
J gene: TRBJ2-5; CDR3 length: 12; V gene: TRBV7-9; D gene: .; clone size: once; CDR3 DNA: TGTGCCAGCAGCTGGACCGGGGAGACCCAGTACTTC; CDR3 protein: CASSWTGETQYF
J gene: TRBJ1-2; CDR3 length: 17; V gene: TRBV5-6; D gene: .; clone size: medium-sized; CDR3 DNA: TGTGCCAGCAGCTTCTGGCCGCGATATCTTTCTAACTATGGCTACACCTTC; CDR3 protein: CASSFWPRYLSNYGYTF
J gene: TRBJ1-2; CDR3 length: 11; V gene: TRBV6-9; D gene: .; clone size: once; CDR3 DNA: TGTGCCAGCAAGGCGGGGTTAGGCTACACCTTC; CDR3 protein: CASKAGLGYTF
J gene: TRBJ2-1; CDR3 length: 15; V gene: TRBV7-9; D gene: .; clone size: .; CDR3 DNA: TGTGCCAGCAGCCAAGATTGGGGACGGTACAATGAGCAGTTCTTC; CDR3 protein: CASSQDWGRYNEQFF
J gene: TRBJ2-7; CDR3 length: 13; V gene: TRBV7-8; D gene: .; clone size: .; CDR3 DNA: TGTGCCAGCAGCCAGCACGGGCCCCGAGAGCAGTACTTC; CDR3 protein: CASSQHGPREQYF
J gene: TRBJ1-1; CDR3 length: 15; V gene: TRBV4-2; D gene: .; clone size: once; CDR3 DNA: TGTGCCAGCAGCTTGCTTGACAGAGAGAACACTGAAGCTTTCTTT; CDR3 protein: CASSLLDRENTEAFF
J gene: TRBJ2-2; CDR3 length: 14; V gene: TRBV18; D gene: .; clone size: few; CDR3 DNA: TGTGCCAGCTCACCCACGACAGGTACCGGGGAGCTGTTTTTT; CDR3 protein: CASSPTTGTGELFF
J gene: TRBJ1-5; CDR3 length: 13; V gene: TRBV7-6; D gene: .; clone size: few; CDR3 DNA: TGTGCCAGCAGCTTAGACATATCCCAGCCCCAGCATTTT; CDR3 protein: CASSLDISQPQHF
J gene: TRBJ1-2; CDR3 length: 14; V gene: TRBV7-8; D gene: TRBD1; clone size: medium-sized; CDR3 DNA: TGTGCCAGCAGCTTCGACACGGGACAGGATGGCTACACCTTC; CDR3 protein: CASSFDTGQDGYTF
J gene: TRBJ2-7; CDR3 length: 13; V gene: TRBV6-5; D gene: .; clone size: .; CDR3 DNA: TGTGCCAGCAGCTCCCAATCGACGGGCGAGCAGTACTTC; CDR3 protein: CASSSQSTGEQYF
J gene: TRBJ2-7; CDR3 length: 11; V gene: TRBV5-6; D gene: .; clone size: .; CDR3 DNA: TGTGCCAGCAGCTGGGGTTCCGAGCAGTACTTC; CDR3 protein: CASSWGSEQYF
J gene: TRBJ2-3; CDR3 length: 15; V gene: TRBV19; D gene: .; clone size: .; CDR3 DNA: TGTGCCAGTAGTATCACCGGGACTCCTAGAGCAGCGCAGTATTTT; CDR3 protein: CASSITGTPRAAQYF
J gene: TRBJ1-2; CDR3 length: 12; V gene: TRBV5-1; D gene: .; clone size: .; CDR3 DNA: TGCGCCAGCAGCTTGGGGACGGGTGGCTACACCTTC; CDR3 protein: CASSLGTGGYTF
J gene: TRBJ1-1; CDR3 length: 11; V gene: TRBV6-6; D gene: .; clone size: .; CDR3 DNA: TGTGCCAGCAATCAAAACACTGAAGCTTTCTTT; CDR3 protein: CASNQNTEAFF
J gene: TRBJ1-2; CDR3 length: 13; V gene: TRBV5-4; D gene: .; clone size: .; CDR3 DNA: TGTGCCAGCAGCTTGGGGGGGGGCTATGGCTACACCTTC; CDR3 protein: CASSLGGGYGYTF